The T cell receptor beta chain under discussion was sequenced for a study of graft-versus-host responses after intestinal transplantation. The protocol was immunoSEQ multiplex PCR, while the TCRdb copy is restricted to in-frame clones and leaves out a portion. This repertoire shows over 85,000 clones, less than 95% found once; its top ten account for roughly 0.2%. The CDR3 has 16 residues. Trimming shortened V by 1 base and J by 0 bases, and 12 bases separated the two germline ends. The germline V gene encodes CDR1 SGHRS and CDR2 YFSETQ. In the case of this clone: Its target is unknown.

The rearrangement joins TRBV5-1 to TRBJ2-3, with D possibly being TRBD1 (5 bases). Sequenced material: unstimulated CD4+ T cells sorted from spleen or lymph node cells, taken before transplant. The receptor comes from a human donor who was the organ donor for an intestinal transplant. CDR3 region: CASSLIQAGSTDTQYF. The CDR3 DNA reads TGCGCCAGCAGCTTGATACAGGCCGGTAGCACAGATACGCAGTATTTT. Variable domain in full (rest from reference TRBV5-1 and TRBJ2-3): KAGVTQTPRYLIKTRGQQVTLSCSPISGHRSVSWYQQTPGQGLQFLFEYFSETQRNKGNFPGRFSGRQFSNSRSEMNVSTLELGDSALYLCASSLIQAGSTDTQYFGPGTRLTVL.